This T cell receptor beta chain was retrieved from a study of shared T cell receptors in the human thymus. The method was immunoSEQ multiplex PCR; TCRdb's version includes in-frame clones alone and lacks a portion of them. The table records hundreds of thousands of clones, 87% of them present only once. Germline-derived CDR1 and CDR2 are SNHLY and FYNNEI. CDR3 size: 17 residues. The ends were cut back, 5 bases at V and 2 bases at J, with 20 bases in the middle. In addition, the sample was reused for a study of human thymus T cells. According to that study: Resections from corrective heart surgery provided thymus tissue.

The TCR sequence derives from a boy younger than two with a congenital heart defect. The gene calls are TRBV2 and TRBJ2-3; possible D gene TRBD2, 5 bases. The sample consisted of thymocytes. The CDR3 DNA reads TGTGCCAGCAGTATACCCACTAGAGGACCAAACACAGATACGCAGTATTTT. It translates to CASSIPTRGPNTDTQYF. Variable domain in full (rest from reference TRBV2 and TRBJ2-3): EPEVTQTPSHQVTQMGQEVILRCVPISNHLYFYWYRQILGQKVEFLVSFYNNEISEKSEIFDDQFSVERPDGSNFTLKIRSTKLEDSAMYFCASSIPTRGPNTDTQYFGPGTRLTVL.